The rows below give T cell receptor beta chains drawn from one sample of a study of blood T cell repertoires in COVID-19. TCRdb's table, derived via immunoSEQ multiplex PCR, lists solely in-frame clones and lacks some. In the table there are around 210,000 clones, approximately 80% of which are singletons. Source material: peripheral blood. The source is a woman of 80 years or more with COVID-19, enrolled during active disease. Each CDR3 is given with its conserved first and last residue. D genes are given only for firm matches. Size is stated for part of the rows, as once, few or many counts, or as a class when the clone is expanded.

v_gene: TRBV7-2; j_gene: TRBJ1-1; d_gene: -; abundance: -; CDR3nt: TGTGCCAGCAGCCCCTCCGCGGGGCGAGAAACTGAAGCTTTCTTT; CDR3aa: CASSPSAGRETEAFF
v_gene: TRBV10-3; j_gene: TRBJ1-6; d_gene: TRBD1; abundance: -; CDR3nt: TGTGCCATCAGTGAGACGGGACAGGCTAATCGTAATTCACCCCTCCACTTT; CDR3aa: CAISETGQANRNSPLHF
v_gene: TRBV20-1; j_gene: TRBJ1-1; d_gene: -; abundance: -; CDR3nt: TGCAGTGCGCCACAGGGAGAAGCTTTCTTT; CDR3aa: CSAPQGEAFF
v_gene: TRBV5-1; j_gene: TRBJ2-7; d_gene: TRBD1; abundance: -; CDR3nt: TGCGCCAGCAGCTTGAATGTGGGACAGGGATCCCACGAGCAGTACTTC; CDR3aa: CASSLNVGQGSHEQYF
v_gene: TRBV5-1; j_gene: TRBJ2-2; d_gene: -; abundance: once; CDR3nt: TGCGCCAGCAGCTTGGCCGGAGGAACCGGGGAGCTGTTTTTT; CDR3aa: CASSLAGGTGELFF
v_gene: TRBV5-1; j_gene: TRBJ1-1; d_gene: -; abundance: -; CDR3nt: TGCGCCAGCACCCGGGCCGGGACAACTAACACTGAAGCTTTCTTT; CDR3aa: CASTRAGTTNTEAFF
v_gene: TRBV7-9; j_gene: TRBJ2-3; d_gene: -; abundance: -; CDR3nt: TGTGCCAGCAGCTTCGGCGCGGGCACAGATACGCAGTATTTT; CDR3aa: CASSFGAGTDTQYF
v_gene: TRBV4-2; j_gene: TRBJ1-6; d_gene: -; abundance: -; CDR3nt: TGTGCCAGCAGCCAAGATCATGGGGCGCGGAATTCACCCCTCCACTTT; CDR3aa: CASSQDHGARNSPLHF
v_gene: TRBV9; j_gene: TRBJ1-2; d_gene: -; abundance: -; CDR3nt: TGTGCCAGCAGCGCCGACACAGAATTCCTTGAGGGCTACACCTTC; CDR3aa: CASSADTEFLEGYTF
v_gene: TRBV27; j_gene: TRBJ1-4; d_gene: TRBD1; abundance: few; CDR3nt: TGTGCCAGCCGGGGCACGGGGACAGTTAATGAAAAACTGTTTTTT; CDR3aa: CASRGTGTVNEKLFF
v_gene: TRBV6-5; j_gene: TRBJ1-5; d_gene: -; abundance: -; CDR3nt: TGTGCCAGCAGTTACACCCAGGGCGGTCAGCCCCAGCATTTT; CDR3aa: CASSYTQGGQPQHF
v_gene: TRBV4-1; j_gene: TRBJ1-5; d_gene: -; abundance: -; CDR3nt: TGCGCCAGCAGCCACCCGGGGGGGAGTGGTGAACAGCCCCAGCATTTT; CDR3aa: CASSHPGGSGEQPQHF
v_gene: TRBV5-1; j_gene: TRBJ1-1; d_gene: -; abundance: -; CDR3nt: TGCGCCAGCAGCTTGGAACAGGGCGCTGAAGCTTTCTTT; CDR3aa: CASSLEQGAEAFF
v_gene: TRBV5-4; j_gene: TRBJ2-6; d_gene: -; abundance: -; CDR3nt: TGTGCCAGCAGCTCCCTTGGGGCCAACGTCCTGACTTTC; CDR3aa: CASSSLGANVLTF
v_gene: TRBV28; j_gene: TRBJ1-1; d_gene: -; abundance: -; CDR3nt: TGTGCCAGCAGTTCCGCACTCCTGAACACTGAAGCTTTCTTT; CDR3aa: CASSSALLNTEAFF
v_gene: TRBV20-1; j_gene: TRBJ1-1; d_gene: -; abundance: -; CDR3nt: TGCAGTGCTAGTGTGGGGAGCACTGAAGCTTTCTTT; CDR3aa: CSASVGSTEAFF
v_gene: TRBV3-1/TRBV3-2; j_gene: TRBJ2-7; d_gene: -; abundance: -; CDR3nt: TGTGCCAGCAGCCAAGCGGAGACCTACGAGCAGTACTTC; CDR3aa: CASSQAETYEQYF
v_gene: TRBV6-1; j_gene: TRBJ1-1; d_gene: -; abundance: -; CDR3nt: TGTGCCAGCAGTGAACGGCGGAATGGAGGGACTGAAGCTTTCTTT; CDR3aa: CASSERRNGGTEAFF
v_gene: TRBV15; j_gene: TRBJ2-7; d_gene: -; abundance: once; CDR3nt: TGTGCCACCAGCAGAGGGTTGCTCTGGGAGGTCGACGAGCAGTACTTC; CDR3aa: CATSRGLLWEVDEQYF
v_gene: TRBV24-1; j_gene: TRBJ2-2; d_gene: TRBD2; abundance: -; CDR3nt: TGTGCCACGGCGAGGAGCGGGACGAACACCGGGGAGCTGTTTTTT; CDR3aa: CATARSGTNTGELFF
v_gene: TRBV27; j_gene: TRBJ1-1; d_gene: -; abundance: -; CDR3nt: TGTGCCAGCAGTTGGGGGGGGGCGCATCGGGGAACTGAAGCTTTCTTT; CDR3aa: CASSWGGAHRGTEAFF
v_gene: TRBV5-4; j_gene: TRBJ2-7; d_gene: TRBD2; abundance: few; CDR3nt: TGTGCCAGCAGCTGGGGGGAGGGCTCCTACGAGCAGTACTTC; CDR3aa: CASSWGEGSYEQYF
v_gene: TRBV5-1; j_gene: TRBJ1-1; d_gene: TRBD1; abundance: -; CDR3nt: TGCGCCAGCAGACCAACAGGGGTGAACACTGAAGCTTTCTTT; CDR3aa: CASRPTGVNTEAFF
v_gene: TRBV5-1; j_gene: TRBJ2-6; d_gene: -; abundance: -; CDR3nt: TGCGCCAGCAGCTTGGAACAGGCTGGGGCCAACGTCCTGACTTTC; CDR3aa: CASSLEQAGANVLTF
v_gene: TRBV5-1; j_gene: TRBJ1-6; d_gene: TRBD1; abundance: -; CDR3nt: TGCGCCAGCAGCCCAGGACAGGGGCAATCCTATAATTCACCCCTCCACTTT; CDR3aa: CASSPGQGQSYNSPLHF
v_gene: TRBV2; j_gene: TRBJ1-6; d_gene: -; abundance: -; CDR3nt: TGTGCCAGCAAGAGGGTAGGGGGCTATAATTCACCCCTCCACTTT; CDR3aa: CASKRVGGYNSPLHF
v_gene: TRBV7-2; j_gene: TRBJ1-2; d_gene: TRBD1; abundance: -; CDR3nt: TGTGCCAGCAGGCGGGGACAGGGGATGGGGAATGGCTACACCTTC; CDR3aa: CASRRGQGMGNGYTF
v_gene: TRBV19; j_gene: TRBJ1-5; d_gene: TRBD1; abundance: once; CDR3nt: TGTGCCACTACAAATGGGGCAGGGGGGTTTCCTTATCAGCCCCAGCATTTT; CDR3aa: CATTNGAGGFPYQPQHF
v_gene: TRBV28; j_gene: TRBJ1-5; d_gene: -; abundance: -; CDR3nt: TGTGCCAGCAGTTTCGGCAATCAGCCCCAGCATTTT; CDR3aa: CASSFGNQPQHF
v_gene: TRBV7-2; j_gene: TRBJ2-3; d_gene: -; abundance: -; CDR3nt: TGTGCCAGCAGCCTACAGGTAACAGATACGCAGTATTTT; CDR3aa: CASSLQVTDTQYF
v_gene: TRBV7-2; j_gene: TRBJ2-2; d_gene: -; abundance: -; CDR3nt: TGTGCCAGCAGCTTAGTCGGGGGAGCCACCGGGGAGCTGTTTTTT; CDR3aa: CASSLVGGATGELFF
v_gene: TRBV2; j_gene: TRBJ2-5; d_gene: TRBD1; abundance: -; CDR3nt: TGTGCCAGCAGTACAGACAGGGGGCAAGAGACCCAGTACTTC; CDR3aa: CASSTDRGQETQYF
v_gene: TRBV4-2; j_gene: TRBJ2-3; d_gene: TRBD2; abundance: -; CDR3nt: TGTGCCAGCAGCCAAGTCGTTATAGCGGGAGGGCTGGGGGATACGCAGTATTTT; CDR3aa: CASSQVVIAGGLGDTQYF
v_gene: TRBV7-6; j_gene: TRBJ1-5; d_gene: TRBD1; abundance: -; CDR3nt: TGTGCCAGCAGCGCGGGACAGGGTGGCAATCAGCCCCAGCATTTT; CDR3aa: CASSAGQGGNQPQHF
v_gene: TRBV6-5; j_gene: TRBJ2-1; d_gene: TRBD2; abundance: once; CDR3nt: TGTGCCAGCAGACCCCTAGCGGGGGCCTACAATGAGCAGTTCTTC; CDR3aa: CASRPLAGAYNEQFF
v_gene: TRBV3-1/TRBV3-2; j_gene: TRBJ2-2; d_gene: TRBD1; abundance: once; CDR3nt: TGTGCCAGCAGCACCAGGACAGGGGCCACCGGGGAGCTGTTTTTT; CDR3aa: CASSTRTGATGELFF
v_gene: TRBV7-8; j_gene: TRBJ2-5; d_gene: TRBD2; abundance: -; CDR3nt: TGTGCCAGCAGCGCGAGACTAGCGGGGGGTTGGGGGGAGACCCAGTACTTC; CDR3aa: CASSARLAGGWGETQYF
v_gene: TRBV19; j_gene: TRBJ2-5; d_gene: TRBD2; abundance: -; CDR3nt: TGTGCCAGTAGTATAGCCGCGGGGGTGGAGACCCAGTACTTC; CDR3aa: CASSIAAGVETQYF
v_gene: TRBV5-4; j_gene: TRBJ2-3; d_gene: TRBD2; abundance: -; CDR3nt: TGTGCCAGCAGCTTGGGACTAGCGAGGGTCACAGATACGCAGTATTTT; CDR3aa: CASSLGLARVTDTQYF
v_gene: TRBV28; j_gene: TRBJ1-2; d_gene: -; abundance: -; CDR3nt: TGTGCCAGCGCAACTACAGGGCTATATGGCTACACCTTC; CDR3aa: CASATTGLYGYTF
v_gene: TRBV7-6; j_gene: TRBJ2-3; d_gene: TRBD2; abundance: -; CDR3nt: TGTGCCAGCAGCTTAGAGACTAGCGGGGGGGCCGATACGCAGTATTTT; CDR3aa: CASSLETSGGADTQYF
v_gene: TRBV10-1; j_gene: TRBJ1-2; d_gene: -; abundance: -; CDR3nt: TGCGCCAGTGGGGCACGTGCGAATGGGGCCAACTATGGCTACACCTTC; CDR3aa: CASGARANGANYGYTF
v_gene: TRBV27; j_gene: TRBJ1-1; d_gene: TRBD1; abundance: -; CDR3nt: TGTGCCAGCAGACCGGAGACAGGGGGGGGCGTCGAAGCTTTCTTT; CDR3aa: CASRPETGGGVEAFF
v_gene: TRBV7-9; j_gene: TRBJ2-7; d_gene: TRBD1; abundance: -; CDR3nt: TGTGCCAGCAGCTACAGGGGCTCCTACGAGCAGTACTTC; CDR3aa: CASSYRGSYEQYF
v_gene: TRBV5-4; j_gene: TRBJ2-5; d_gene: -; abundance: -; CDR3nt: TGTGCCAGCAGCTTTGGCGGGCGAGAGGAAGAGACCCAGTACTTC; CDR3aa: CASSFGGREEETQYF
v_gene: TRBV2; j_gene: TRBJ1-4; d_gene: TRBD1; abundance: -; CDR3nt: TGTGCCAGCGTCGGACGGGCGACAGGGAGTAGAGAACTGTTTTTT; CDR3aa: CASVGRATGSRELFF
v_gene: TRBV6-5; j_gene: TRBJ2-7; d_gene: TRBD1; abundance: -; CDR3nt: TGTGCCAGCGACAAGGGACAGGGGATTGACGGCGAGCAGTACTTC; CDR3aa: CASDKGQGIDGEQYF
v_gene: TRBV10-3; j_gene: TRBJ2-7; d_gene: TRBD2; abundance: once; CDR3nt: TGTGCCATCAGTGGGTCACCAACTAGCGCGTCCTCCTACGAGCAGTACTTC; CDR3aa: CAISGSPTSASSYEQYF
v_gene: TRBV7-8; j_gene: TRBJ2-7; d_gene: -; abundance: -; CDR3nt: TGTGCCAGCAGCTTAGCCCCCATGAGTGCTTCCGAGCAGTACTTC; CDR3aa: CASSLAPMSASEQYF
v_gene: TRBV2; j_gene: TRBJ2-7; d_gene: -; abundance: -; CDR3nt: TGTGCCAGCAGTGGGAGGGTGGCGAGCTCCTACGAGCAGTACTTC; CDR3aa: CASSGRVASSYEQYF
v_gene: TRBV7-3; j_gene: TRBJ2-6; d_gene: -; abundance: -; CDR3nt: TGTGCCAGCAGCTCGGGTGGCTCTGGGGCCAACGTCCTGACTTTC; CDR3aa: CASSSGGSGANVLTF
v_gene: TRBV2; j_gene: TRBJ1-1; d_gene: TRBD1; abundance: -; CDR3nt: TGTGCCAGCAGTCCGGGACAGGCACCCTATGAAGCTTTCTTT; CDR3aa: CASSPGQAPYEAFF
v_gene: TRBV18; j_gene: TRBJ1-5; d_gene: TRBD1; abundance: -; CDR3nt: TGTGCCAGCTCAACGGGACAGGGATTCGGTCAGCCCCAGCATTTT; CDR3aa: CASSTGQGFGQPQHF
v_gene: TRBV5-1; j_gene: TRBJ2-2; d_gene: -; abundance: -; CDR3nt: TGCGCCAGCAGGCGGGGGCAGACGAACACCGGGGAGCTGTTTTTT; CDR3aa: CASRRGQTNTGELFF
v_gene: TRBV27; j_gene: TRBJ2-1; d_gene: TRBD1; abundance: -; CDR3nt: TGTGCCACTGCCCGGGACAGGGTTCGCGATGAGCAGTTCTTC; CDR3aa: CATARDRVRDEQFF
v_gene: TRBV15; j_gene: TRBJ1-5; d_gene: -; abundance: -; CDR3nt: TGTGCCACCAGCAGAGACAGGGTTAGTCAGCCCCAGCATTTT; CDR3aa: CATSRDRVSQPQHF
v_gene: TRBV6-5; j_gene: TRBJ2-7; d_gene: TRBD2; abundance: -; CDR3nt: TGTGCCAGCACGGGGGGGGGTTGGTCCGGCGAGCAGTACTTC; CDR3aa: CASTGGGWSGEQYF
v_gene: TRBV4-1; j_gene: TRBJ1-5; d_gene: -; abundance: -; CDR3nt: TGCGCCAGCAGCCAAGATTCCTATCAGCCCCAGCATTTT; CDR3aa: CASSQDSYQPQHF
v_gene: TRBV28; j_gene: TRBJ2-5; d_gene: -; abundance: -; CDR3nt: TGTGCCAGCAGGACGACACAGGGAAGAGAGACCCAGTACTTC; CDR3aa: CASRTTQGRETQYF